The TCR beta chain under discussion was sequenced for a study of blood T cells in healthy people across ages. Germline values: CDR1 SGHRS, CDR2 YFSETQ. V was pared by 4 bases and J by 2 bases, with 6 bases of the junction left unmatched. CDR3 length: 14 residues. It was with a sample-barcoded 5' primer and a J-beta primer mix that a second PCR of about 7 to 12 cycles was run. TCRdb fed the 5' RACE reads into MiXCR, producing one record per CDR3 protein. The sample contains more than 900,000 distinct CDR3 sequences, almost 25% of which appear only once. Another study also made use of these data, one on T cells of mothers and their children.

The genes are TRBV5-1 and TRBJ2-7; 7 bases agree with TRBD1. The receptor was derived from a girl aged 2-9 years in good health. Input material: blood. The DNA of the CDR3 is TGCGCCAGCAGCGTCGAACAGGGGACCTACGAGCAGTACTTC. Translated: CASSVEQGTYEQYF.